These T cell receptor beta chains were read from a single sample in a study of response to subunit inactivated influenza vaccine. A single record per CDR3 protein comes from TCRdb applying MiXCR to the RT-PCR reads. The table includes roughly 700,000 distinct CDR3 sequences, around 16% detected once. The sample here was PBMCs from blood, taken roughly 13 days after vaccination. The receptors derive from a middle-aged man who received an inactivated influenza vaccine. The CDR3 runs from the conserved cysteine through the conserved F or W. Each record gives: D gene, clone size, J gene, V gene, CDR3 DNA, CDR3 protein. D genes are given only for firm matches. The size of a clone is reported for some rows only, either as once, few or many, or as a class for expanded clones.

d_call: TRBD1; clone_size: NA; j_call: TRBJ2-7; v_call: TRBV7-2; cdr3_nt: TGTGCCAGCAGCTTTTCCGGACAGGGCACCTACGAGCAGTACTTC; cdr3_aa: CASSFSGQGTYEQYF
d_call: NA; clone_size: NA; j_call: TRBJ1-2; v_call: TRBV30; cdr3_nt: TGTGCCTGGAGTGACAGAAGCTATGGCTACACCTTC; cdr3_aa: CAWSDRSYGYTF
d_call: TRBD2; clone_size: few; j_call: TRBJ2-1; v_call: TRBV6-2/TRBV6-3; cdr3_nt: TGTGCCAGCAGGAGACTAGCGGGGGTCTACAATGAGCAGTTCTTC; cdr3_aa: CASRRLAGVYNEQFF
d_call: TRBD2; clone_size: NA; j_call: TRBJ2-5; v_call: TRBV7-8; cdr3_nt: TGTGCCAGCAGCGGCCAATTAGCGGGGGGGCAAGAGACCCAGTACTTC; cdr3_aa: CASSGQLAGGQETQYF
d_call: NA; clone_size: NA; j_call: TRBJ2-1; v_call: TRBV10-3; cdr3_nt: TGTGCCATCAGTGAGTCGGCAGGGTCCAATGAGCAGTTCTTC; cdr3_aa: CAISESAGSNEQFF
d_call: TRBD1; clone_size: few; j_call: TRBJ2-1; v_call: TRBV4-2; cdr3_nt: TGTGCCAGCAGCCGTTATGGAACCGGGACAGGGCGAAACAATGAGCAGTTCTTC; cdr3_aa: CASSRYGTGTGRNNEQFF
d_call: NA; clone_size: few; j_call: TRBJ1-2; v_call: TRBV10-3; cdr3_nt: TGTGCCATCAGCAGGGAGAACTATGGCTACACCTTC; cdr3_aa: CAISRENYGYTF
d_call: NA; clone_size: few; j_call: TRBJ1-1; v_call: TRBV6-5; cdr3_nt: TGTGCCAGCAGTTACGGGGCCCAGTCATTAGCTGAAGCTTTCTTT; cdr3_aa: CASSYGAQSLAEAFF
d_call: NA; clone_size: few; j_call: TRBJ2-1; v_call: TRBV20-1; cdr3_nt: TGCAGTGCTGGGACCTTTGAGCAGTTCTTC; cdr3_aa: CSAGTFEQFF
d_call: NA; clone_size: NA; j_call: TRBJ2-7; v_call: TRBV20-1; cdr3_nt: TGCAGTGCTAGATCAGTGCAGAATTCCTACGAGCAGTACTTC; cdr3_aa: CSARSVQNSYEQYF
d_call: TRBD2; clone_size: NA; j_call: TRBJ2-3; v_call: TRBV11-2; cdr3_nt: TGTGCCAGCAGCTTCACGCCGGGACTAGCGGGGGGAGCAGATACGCAGTATTTT; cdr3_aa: CASSFTPGLAGGADTQYF
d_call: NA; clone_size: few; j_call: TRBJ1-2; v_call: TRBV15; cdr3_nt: TGTGCCACCAGCAGAGCAGGAGCAGGGTATAGCGGCTACACCTTC; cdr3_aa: CATSRAGAGYSGYTF
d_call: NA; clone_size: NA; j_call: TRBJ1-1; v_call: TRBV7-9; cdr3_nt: TGTGCCAGCAGCTCCAGGGCGAACACTGAAGCTTTCTTT; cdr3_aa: CASSSRANTEAFF
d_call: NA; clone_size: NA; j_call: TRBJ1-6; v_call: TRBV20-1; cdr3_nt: TGCAGTGCAACTTTTCTGACGGAGGACAATTCACCCCTCCACTTT; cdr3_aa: CSATFLTEDNSPLHF
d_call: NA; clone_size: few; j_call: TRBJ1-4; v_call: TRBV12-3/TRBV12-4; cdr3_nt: TGTGCCAGCAGGGGGGCAGGTGAGGGAAAACTGTTTTTT; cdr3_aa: CASRGAGEGKLFF
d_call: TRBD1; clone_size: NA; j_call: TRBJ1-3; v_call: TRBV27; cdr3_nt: TGTGCCAGCAGCCGTGGACAGGACCGCTCTGGAAACACCATATATTTT; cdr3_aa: CASSRGQDRSGNTIYF
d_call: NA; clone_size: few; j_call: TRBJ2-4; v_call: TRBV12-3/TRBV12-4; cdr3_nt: TGTGCCAGCAGAGGCCCAGGTCGTCAGTACTTC; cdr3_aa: CASRGPGRQYF
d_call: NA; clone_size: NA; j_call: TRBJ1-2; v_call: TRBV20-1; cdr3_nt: TGCAGTGCTAGAGATCAAATGTATACCTATGGCTACACCTTC; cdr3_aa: CSARDQMYTYGYTF
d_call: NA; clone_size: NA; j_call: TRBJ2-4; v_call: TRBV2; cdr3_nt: TGTGCCAGCAGTGAAATATCGGACATTCAGTACTTC; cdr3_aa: CASSEISDIQYF
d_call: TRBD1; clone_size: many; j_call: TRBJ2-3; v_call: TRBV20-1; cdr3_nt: TGCAGTGCTATAACGGGACAGGGGAGGGAGGGCACAGATACGCAGTATTTT; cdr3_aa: CSAITGQGREGTDTQYF